Presented here are 17 T cell receptor beta chains from one specimen sequenced in a study of Ad26.COV2.S vaccination and SARS-CoV-2 variants. Treatment specified: about 20 received Ad26.COV2.S at low or high dose, single or two shots; a few received placebo; per-sample allocation not given. Day 63 after the first vaccine or placebo injection was the time point for sampling. Measured with immunoSEQ multiplex PCR; TCRdb has only the in-frame clones, and not every one. The top ten hold about 13% of the sample, which has approximately 480,000 clones, roughly 87% seen once. The sample consisted of peripheral blood, taken in a trial of Ad26.COV2.S vaccine versus placebo. The source of these receptors is a person between 18 and 60 years old who received the Ad26.COV2.S COVID-19 vaccine or a placebo.

The J gene is TRBJ1-2, the V gene TRBV28; D is perhaps TRBD1 (6 bases). The CDR3 has 16 amino acids. Germline CDR1 reads MDHEN; CDR2 reads SYDVKM. Trimming removed 5 bases from V and 6 bases from J, with 22 bases in between. The CDR3 loop reads CASSPLLRGGKDGYTF. Written as DNA, the CDR3 is TGTGCCAGCAGTCCGCTGCTCAGGGGTGGAAAGGATGGCTACACCTTC.

The J gene is TRBJ2-7, the V gene TRBV28; a weak D match, TRBD2 (6 bases). The CDR3 sequence is 15 residues long. V was clipped by 8 bases and J by 7 bases, with 24 bases between them. Germline V gene sequence: CDR1 MDHEN, CDR2 SYDVKM. The CDR3 nucleotides read TGTGCCAGCCTAAGGGGCGGGGCGTCTCTGGGAGAGCAGTACTTC. As protein: CASLRGGASLGEQYF.

The chain couples TRBV7-2 to TRBJ2-5; 8 positions match TRBD2. The CDR3 has 17 residues. Germline CDR1 and CDR2: SGHTA and FQGNSA. V lost 1 base and J lost 5; bases outside the gene matches: 12. CDR3 DNA sequence: TGTGCCAGCAGCTTAGGCCGGGGAGGGACTAGGGGGGAGACCCAGTACTTC. Amino acids: CASSLGRGGTRGETQYF.

The gene calls are TRBV7-2 and TRBJ2-5; no clear D. This CDR3 region has 16 residues. Looked up from germline, CDR1 is SGHTA and CDR2 is FQGNSA. Trimming stripped 4 bases from V and 5 bases from J, with 20 bases between. CDR3 DNA: TGTGCCAGCAGCTCACCACGGACCAACTTAAGGGAGACCCAGTACTTC. This translates into CASSSPRTNLRETQYF.

The rearrangement links TRBV7-8 to TRBJ2-3; D tentatively fits TRBD1 or TRBD2 (6 bases each). The CDR3 runs to 20 residues. V dropped 5 bases and J dropped 0 bases, with 27 bases sitting between them. CDR1 and CDR2 (germline): SGHVS, FQNEAQ. The DNA of the CDR3 is TGTGCCAGCAGCCACTCCCCGGGCATCGCTTGGGGGGCTAGCACAGATACGCAGTATTTT. Translated: CASSHSPGIAWGASTDTQYF. Looking up the rest from reference TRBV7-8 and TRBJ2-3 gives the full variable domain: GAGVSQSPRYKVAKRGQDVALRCDPISGHVSLFWYQQALGQGPEFLTYFQNEAQLDKSGLPSDRFFAERPEGSVSTLKIQRTQQEDSAVYLCASSHSPGIAWGASTDTQYFGPGTRLTVL.

CDR3 DNA sequence: TGTGCCAGCAGCTTGGGTGCAAACACTGAAGCTTTCTTT. This codes for CASSLGANTEAFF. This chain uses TRBV5-6 with TRBJ1-1; D uncertain. Germline V gene data show CDR1 as SGHDT and CDR2 as YYEEEE. This CDR3 spans 13 amino acids. With 0 bases removed from V and 2 bases from J, the gap between germline ends came to 5 bases.

This clone has just one count. One junction end disagrees with the germline gene, perhaps due to a read error. V and J are TRBV19 and TRBJ1-2; 7 bases map to TRBD1. From germline, CDR1 is LNHDA and CDR2 SQIVND (reference sequence). The CDR3 has 13 amino acids. The CDR3 loop is CASSIGTVNGYTF. The CDR3, as DNA: TGTGCCAGTAGCATAGGGACAGTGAATGGCTACACCTTC.

With respect to this clone: Other DNA sequences of this sample code for an identical CDR3. Here the CDR3 reads CASSALAGPYEQYF. CDR3 nucleotide sequence: TGTGCCAGCAGTGCTCTAGCGGGGCCGTACGAGCAGTACTTC. This chain connects TRBV2 to TRBJ2-7; 9 bases are a match to TRBD2. V lost 4 bases and J lost 4; bases outside the gene matches: 5. CDR1 SNHLY and CDR2 FYNNEI come from the germline V gene. The length of the CDR3 is 14 residues.

This chain connects TRBV30 to TRBJ1-2; D not certain. V shed 3 bases and J shed 4 bases, with 6 bases lying between them. This CDR3 comprises 11 residues. Germline V CDR1 and CDR2: GTSNPN, SVGIG (reference sequence). In nucleotides, the CDR3 is TGTGCCTGGAGGCTCTCCTATGGCTACACCTTC. This encodes CAWRLSYGYTF.

The chain employs TRBV12-3 or TRBV12-4 and TRBJ1-2, with D perhaps TRBD1 (5 bases). Deletions cut 5 bases from V and 3 bases from J, with 10 bases between. This CDR3 has 13 amino acids. The CDR3 protein is CASSAGDYYGYTF. The CDR3 DNA sequence: TGTGCCAGCAGTGCGGGGGACTACTATGGCTACACCTTC.

The V and J genes are TRBV30 and TRBJ2-5, with D possibly being TRBD1 (5 bases). V lost 2 bases to trimming and J lost 7 bases, with 5 bases between them. The CDR3 covers 10 residues. Germline values: CDR1 GTSNPN, CDR2 SVGIG (reference sequence). CDR3 nucleotides: TGTGCCTGGAGTAGGGGGACCCAGTACTTC. The encoded protein is CAWSRGTQYF.

The gene calls are TRBV28 and TRBJ2-5, with 7 bases fitting TRBD1. The CDR3 sequence is 16 residues long. V was pared by 4 bases and J by 1 base, with 9 bases of the junction left unmatched. Germline V gene lookup returns CDR1 MDHEN and CDR2 SYDVKM. CDR3 in amino acids: CASSSVGGSSQETQYF. CDR3 sequence (DNA): TGTGCCAGCAGTTCCGTAGGGGGCTCCTCCCAAGAGACCCAGTACTTC.

The rearrangement links TRBV7-2 to TRBJ1-1, with 8 positions matching TRBD1. The CDR3 totals 17 residues. V was clipped by 5 bases and J by 0 bases; unmatched bases: 11. Germline V CDR1 and CDR2: SGHTA, FQGNSA. CDR3 loop: CASSLTGVGTLNTEAFF. The CDR3 region has the DNA TGTGCCAGCAGCCTGACAGGGGTTGGGACTCTGAACACTGAAGCTTTCTTT.

Comments on this clone: Other DNA sequences in this sample translate to the same CDR3. The rearrangement uses TRBV9 and TRBJ2-7; D is perhaps TRBD1 (6 bases). The V end lost 2 bases, the J end lost 7 bases, and 13 bases lay between the germline ends. This CDR3 contains 13 residues. Germline CDR1 is SGDLS and CDR2 is YYNGEE. The CDR3 coding sequence is TGTGCCAGCAGCGTGGACAGTCCGGGGGAGCAGTACTTC. Protein sequence: CASSVDSPGEQYF.

The V gene is TRBV7-9, the J gene TRBJ2-1, with 7 bases that match TRBD2. With 1 base clipped from V and 7 bases from J, the junction kept 10 bases outside the gene matches. Germline-derived CDR1 and CDR2 are SEHNR and FQNEAQ (reference sequence). This CDR3 comprises 16 residues. The CDR3 protein is CASSLDGGAGRNEQFF. CDR3 DNA: TGTGCCAGCAGCTTAGATGGGGGAGCGGGACGTAATGAGCAGTTCTTC.

The V and J genes are TRBV29-1 and TRBJ1-2; TRBD1 aligns across 7 bases. The CDR3 runs to 12 residues. Germline V CDR1 and CDR2: SQVTM, ANQGSEA. V lost 7 bases to trimming and J lost 2 bases; unmatched junction nucleotides: 4. The DNA for the CDR3 is TGCAGCGGACGGGACAGCAACTATGGCTACACCTTC. It encodes CSGRDSNYGYTF.

CDR3 loop: CASSQGQGFGYTF. CDR3 coding DNA: TGTGCCAGCAGCCAAGGACAGGGGTTCGGCTACACCTTC. The chain has TRBV4-2 and TRBJ1-2; 8 bases are a match to TRBD1. V shed 1 base and J 8 bases; nucleotides not matched to a gene: 3. CDR1 and CDR2 from the germline V gene are LGHNA and YNFKEQ. The CDR3 is 13 amino acids.